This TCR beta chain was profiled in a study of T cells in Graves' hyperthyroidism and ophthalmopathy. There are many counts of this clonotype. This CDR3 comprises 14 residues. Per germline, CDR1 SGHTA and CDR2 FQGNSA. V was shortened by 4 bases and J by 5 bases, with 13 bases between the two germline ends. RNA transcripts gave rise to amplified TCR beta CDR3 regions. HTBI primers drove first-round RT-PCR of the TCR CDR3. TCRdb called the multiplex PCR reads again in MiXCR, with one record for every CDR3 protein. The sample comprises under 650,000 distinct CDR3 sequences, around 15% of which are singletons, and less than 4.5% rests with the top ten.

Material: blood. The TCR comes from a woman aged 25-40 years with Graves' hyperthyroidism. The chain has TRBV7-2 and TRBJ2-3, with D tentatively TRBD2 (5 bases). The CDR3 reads CASSSTPGVDTQYF. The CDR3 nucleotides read TGTGCCAGCAGCTCTACCCCCGGGGTAGATACGCAGTATTTT. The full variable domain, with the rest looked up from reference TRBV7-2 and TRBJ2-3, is GAGVSQSPSNKVTEKGKDVELRCDPISGHTALYWYRQSLGQGLEFLIYFQGNSAPDKSGLPSDRFSAERTGGSVSTLTIQRTQQEDSAVYLCASSSTPGVDTQYFGPGTRLTVL.